Shown below are 32 T cell receptor beta chains from a single sample sequenced in a study of blood T cell repertoires in COVID-19. Libraries were prepared by immunoSEQ multiplex PCR; TCRdb keeps only in-frame clonotypes and omits some of them. The table includes roughly 95,000 clones, around nine tenths detected once. Material: peripheral blood. The receptors originated from a woman between 45 and 60 years old in a cohort sampled during active COVID-19.

The chain couples TRBV5-1 to TRBJ1-5, with 9 bases lining up with TRBD1. This CDR3 has 16 residues. J gave up 6 bases and V 4 bases, and 11 bases lay outside the gene matches. CDR1 and CDR2 from the germline V gene are SGHRS and YFSETQ. This CDR3 is CASSPGGTGRSQPQHF. The CDR3 DNA follows: TGCGCCAGCAGCCCCGGGGGGACAGGGAGGTCTCAGCCCCAGCATTTT.

The chain is built from TRBV7-2 and TRBJ1-5, with 8 bases identical to TRBD1. The V and J ends lost 6 bases and 0 bases, in that order; junction bases with no gene match: 4. The CDR3 sequence is 15 residues long. Germline lookup yields CDR1 SGHTA and CDR2 FQGNSA. Here the CDR3 reads CASSEQGVSNQPQHF. CDR3 DNA: TGTGCCAGCAGTGAACAGGGGGTTAGCAATCAGCCCCAGCATTTT. Together with reference TRBV7-2 and TRBJ1-5, the CDR3 gives the full variable domain: GAGVSQSPSNKVTEKGKDVELRCDPISGHTALYWYRQSLGQGLEFLIYFQGNSAPDKSGLPSDRFSAERTGGSVSTLTIQRTQQEDSAVYLCASSEQGVSNQPQHFGDGTRLSIL.

V gene TRBV3-1 (or the pseudogene TRBV3-2) combines with J gene TRBJ1-1, with D possibly being TRBD1 (5 bases). Trimming shortened V by 0 bases and J by 4 bases, and 18 bases separated the two germline ends. This CDR3 is built from 17 residues. Germline assignment: CDR1 LGHDT and CDR2 YNNKEL (reference sequence). The CDR3 loop reads CASSQDSRAGRLTEAFF. CDR3 sequence (DNA): TGTGCCAGCAGCCAAGATTCCCGGGCAGGGAGGCTCACTGAAGCTTTCTTT.

DNA for the CDR3: TGTGCCATCAGATCCGGGACAGCGATTATGAACACTGAAGCTTTCTTT. It encodes CAIRSGTAIMNTEAFF. The genes are TRBV10-3 and TRBJ1-1; 7 bases are shared with TRBD1. The CDR3 has 16 residues. Germline-derived CDR1 and CDR2 are ENHRY and SYGVKD. The trim removed 6 bases at V and 0 bases at J, leaving 10 bases unmatched.

The gene calls are TRBV4-2 and TRBJ2-5; 7 nucleotides line up with TRBD1. The CDR3 loop spans 21 amino acids. Germline CDR1 and CDR2: LGHNA and YNFKEQ. V lost 4 bases to trimming and J lost 5 bases; unmatched junction nucleotides: 28. In DNA, the CDR3 is TGTGCCAGCAGCCGGAAAAGTCCGATTTTGGGAGAGGGACAGTCGTATGAGACCCAGTACTTC. Its translation is CASSRKSPILGEGQSYETQYF.

The chain combines TRBV18 with TRBJ2-7, with 12 bases that match TRBD1. J gave up 7 bases and V 3 bases, and 4 bases lay outside the gene matches. The CDR3 loop spans 14 amino acids. Looked up from germline, CDR1 is KGHSH and CDR2 is LQKENI. In DNA form, the CDR3 reads TGTGCCAGCTCACCGGGACAGGGGGCGGGAGAGCAGTACTTC. Its translation is CASSPGQGAGEQYF.

The gene calls are TRBV4-1 and TRBJ1-4, with 8 bases matching TRBD1. The germline V gene encodes CDR1 MGHRA and CDR2 YSYEKL. Trimming cost V 4 bases and J 13 bases; bases outside gene matches: 8. The CDR3 extends over 13 amino acids. The CDR3 DNA reads TGCGCCAGCAGCCGAGGAGGACAGGGAGTACTGTTTTTT. It is translated as CASSRGGQGVLFF.

The chain links TRBV6-6 to TRBJ2-1, with 7 bases lining up with TRBD2. The CDR3 is 15 residues long. CDR1 is MNHNY and CDR2 is SVGAGI in the germline V gene (reference sequence). The junction had 7 bases not matched to a gene; V was cut back by 6 bases and J by 2 bases. Here the CDR3 DNA reads TGTGCCAGCAGCCGACCCGGGACTACCTACAATGAGCAGTTCTTC. It is translated as CASSRPGTTYNEQFF.

The genes are TRBV9 and TRBJ2-1, with D tentatively TRBD1 (5 bases). This CDR3 is 14 amino acids long. V dropped 1 base and J dropped 5 bases, with 10 bases sitting between them. The V gene's germline CDR1 is SGDLS and CDR2 YYNGEE. This CDR3 is CASSVRGTNNEQFF. CDR3 DNA: TGTGCCAGCAGCGTAAGGGGAACTAACAATGAGCAGTTCTTC.

This chain connects TRBV19 to TRBJ1-1, with D possibly being TRBD1 (5 bases). Germline V gene lookup returns CDR1 LNHDA and CDR2 SQIVND (reference sequence). The CDR3 extends over 14 amino acids. Trimming stripped 3 bases from V and 0 bases from J, with 8 bases between. The CDR3 reads CASSIGDLNTEAFF. The CDR3 nucleotides are TGTGCCAGTAGTATCGGGGACTTGAACACTGAAGCTTTCTTT. The full variable domain, its missing parts supplied by reference TRBV19 and TRBJ1-1, is DGGITQSPKYLFRKEGQNVTLSCEQNLNHDAMYWYRQDPGQGLRLIYYSQIVNDFQKGDIAEGYSVSREKKESFPLTVTSAQKNPTAFYLCASSIGDLNTEAFFGQGTRLTVV.

The V and J genes are TRBV5-4 and TRBJ1-1, with D maybe TRBD1 (5 bases). The V end lost 0 bases, the J end lost 3 bases, and 12 bases lay between the germline ends. This CDR3 region has 15 residues. Germline values: CDR1 SGHNT, CDR2 YYREEE (reference sequence). This CDR3 is CASSLDSTDYTEAFF. The CDR3 DNA reads as TGTGCCAGCAGCTTGGATTCGACAGACTACACTGAAGCTTTCTTT. Using reference TRBV5-4 and TRBJ1-1 for the parts outside the CDR3, the full variable domain is ETGVTQSPTHLIKTRGQQVTLRCSSQSGHNTVSWYQQALGQGPQFIFQYYREEENGRGNFPPRFSGLQFPNYSSELNVNALELDDSALYLCASSLDSTDYTEAFFGQGTRLTVV.

Details on this clone: The sample holds other DNA sequences that translate to the same CDR3. J is TRBJ1-2 and V is TRBV18; D might be TRBD1 (6 bases). Germline V gene data show CDR1 as KGHSH and CDR2 as LQKENI. The CDR3 spans 15 residues. Trimming removed 2 bases at V and 4 bases at J, with 14 bases between. In DNA form, the CDR3 reads TGTGCCAGCTCACCAAGTACAGGGAAGACCTATGGCTACACCTTC. Its protein product is CASSPSTGKTYGYTF. Using reference TRBV18 and TRBJ1-2 for the parts outside the CDR3, the full variable domain is NAGVMQNPRHLVRRRGQEARLRCSPMKGHSHVYWYRQLPEEGLKFMVYLQKENIIDESGMPKERFSAEFPKEGPSILRIQQVVRGDSAAYFCASSPSTGKTYGYTFGSGTRLTVV.

The gene calls are TRBV2 and TRBJ2-1, with TRBD1 matching 7 bases. V lost 6 bases, J lost 2 bases, and 4 bases stayed unmatched. CDR3 length: 14 amino acids. Germline CDR1 and CDR2: SNHLY and FYNNEI. DNA for the CDR3: TGTGCCAGCAGAGCAGGGGGTCCCTACAATGAGCAGTTCTTC. It specifies CASRAGGPYNEQFF.

V and J are TRBV9 and TRBJ1-5; unclear D gene. Between the trimmed V and J ends, which lost 4 bases and 3 bases, there was a span of 14 bases. The CDR3 runs to 15 residues. Germline CDR1 is SGDLS and CDR2 is YYNGEE. The CDR3 region has the DNA TGTGCCAGCAGCATCGGAGGTGGCACCAATCAGCCCCAGCATTTT. Translated: CASSIGGGTNQPQHF.

This clone came up once. V usage is TRBV5-6 and J usage is TRBJ2-1, with 10 bases aligning to TRBD1. Germline CDR1 and CDR2: SGHDT and YYEEEE. This CDR3 contains 14 residues. J was trimmed by 7 bases and V by 2 bases; bases with no gene match: 3. The CDR3 loop is CASSLRDRGNEQFF. CDR3 sequence (DNA): TGTGCCAGCAGCTTAAGGGACAGGGGAAATGAGCAGTTCTTC.

This chain links TRBV29-1 with TRBJ2-5, with D possibly matching TRBD1 (6 bases). Germline V lookup: CDR1 SQVTM, CDR2 ANQGSEA. The length of the CDR3 is 12 residues. With 6 bases removed from V and 2 bases from J, the gap between germline ends came to 10 bases. Written as DNA, the CDR3 is TGCAGCGTCGGACAGCAACAAGAGACCCAGTACTTC. Protein product: CSVGQQQETQYF.

The chain links TRBV19 to TRBJ1-5, with 7 bases identical to TRBD1. The CDR3 has 14 amino acids. J gave up 6 bases and V 8 bases, and 10 bases lay outside the gene matches. Germline CDR1 LNHDA, CDR2 SQIVND (reference sequence). The CDR3 spells CASGSVTGFQPQHF. CDR3 bases: TGTGCCAGTGGATCCGTGACAGGGTTTCAGCCCCAGCATTTT.

The chain carries TRBV9 and TRBJ1-2; TRBD1 matches 9 bases. The CDR3 is 15 residues long. V lost 3 bases to trimming and J lost 4 bases; unmatched junction nucleotides: 7. CDR1 and CDR2 (germline): SGDLS, YYNGEE. In DNA, the CDR3 is TGTGCCAGCAGCGCAACCGGGACAGGGCTCTATGGCTACACCTTC. This gives the protein CASSATGTGLYGYTF.

The chain carries TRBV6-5 and TRBJ1-1; 8 bases map to TRBD1. The CDR3 runs 14 residues. V dropped 5 bases and J dropped 4; count of bases not matched to a gene: 6. Germline V CDR1 and CDR2: MNHEY, SVGAGI. The CDR3 is CASSIQGGGTEAFF. The CDR3 nucleotides read TGTGCCAGCAGTATACAGGGGGGGGGCACTGAAGCTTTCTTT.

The rearrangement links TRBV6-5 to TRBJ1-2, with TRBD1 as a possible D gene (6 bases). Germline CDR1 reads MNHEY; CDR2 reads SVGAGI. V was shortened by 6 bases and J by 1 base, with 9 bases between the two germline ends. The CDR3 totals 13 residues. CDR3 in amino acids: CASSNRVNYGYTF. In DNA form, the CDR3 reads TGTGCCAGCAGCAACAGGGTTAACTATGGCTACACCTTC.

The chain uses TRBV29-1 and TRBJ1-2, with D tentatively TRBD1 (5 bases). The germline V gene encodes CDR1 SQVTM and CDR2 ANQGSEA. The CDR3 loop spans 11 amino acids. Trimming removed 8 bases from V and 6 bases from J, with 13 bases in between. CDR3 protein: CSSNGGDGYTF. The CDR3, as DNA: TGCAGCTCTAATGGGGGGGATGGCTACACCTTC.

This rearrangement joins TRBV9 to TRBJ2-2; D ambiguous. From germline, CDR1 is SGDLS and CDR2 YYNGEE. The CDR3 consists of 13 residues. The V gene lost 0 bases and the J gene lost 4 bases, with 4 bases spanning the gap. The CDR3 here is CASSVAVTGELFF. CDR3 in DNA: TGTGCCAGCAGCGTAGCTGTCACCGGGGAGCTGTTTTTT.

The chain carries TRBV10-3 and TRBJ2-3; 8 bases align to TRBD2. Trimming took 0 bases from V and 0 from J; bases not matched to a gene: 11. Germline CDR1 reads ENHRY; CDR2 reads SYGVKD. CDR3 length: 19 amino acids. The CDR3 region is CAISESIASSGLSTDTQYF. The CDR3 nucleotides read TGTGCCATCAGTGAGTCGATAGCGTCTAGCGGGTTAAGCACAGATACGCAGTATTTT.

This clone was counted a single time. This chain connects TRBV6-5 to TRBJ2-5; TRBD1 is a possible D gene (5 bases). Germline CDR1 MNHEY, CDR2 SVGAGI. This CDR3 is built from 12 residues. Trimming removed 4 bases at V and 5 bases at J, with 8 bases between. Written as DNA, the CDR3 is TGTGCCAGCAGTTTTGGGGCCGAGACCCAGTACTTC. Translated, it gives CASSFGAETQYF.

The chain employs TRBV10-3 and TRBJ1-1, with a weak D call TRBD1 (6 bases). This CDR3 contains 14 residues. Germline CDR1 ENHRY, CDR2 SYGVKD. V shed 4 bases and J shed 2 bases, with 11 bases lying between them. The chain's CDR3 is CAISAGTPNTEAFF. The CDR3 DNA is TGTGCCATCAGTGCCGGGACACCTAACACTGAAGCTTTCTTT.

This sequence joins TRBV6-5 and TRBJ1-1, with D maybe TRBD1 (5 bases). The V end lost 4 bases, the J end lost 3 bases, and 6 bases lay between the germline ends. Germline values: CDR1 MNHEY, CDR2 SVGAGI. CDR3 length: 12 amino acids. The CDR3 DNA reads as TGTGCCAGCAGTTGGGGGGACACTGAAGCTTTCTTT. This translates into CASSWGDTEAFF.

V usage is TRBV12-3 or TRBV12-4 and J usage is TRBJ1-6; D ambiguous. V dropped 4 bases and J dropped 7 bases, with 8 bases sitting between them. This CDR3 spans 13 amino acids. The CDR3 DNA sequence: TGTGCCAGCAGTTCCTGGGAGAATTCACCCCTCCACTTT. Translation gives CASSSWENSPLHF.

This chain connects TRBV30 to TRBJ2-4; 11 positions match TRBD1. The CDR3 loop spans 15 amino acids. Losses at the gene ends were 5 bases for V and 9 bases for J; bases not matched to a gene: 12. Germline lookup yields CDR1 GTSNPN and CDR2 SVGIG (reference sequence). The CDR3 nucleotides are TGTGCCTGGGAGGACAGGGGGCGGGGGTTCGGCATTCAGTACTTC. This gives the protein CAWEDRGRGFGIQYF.

The rearrangement uses TRBV10-2 and TRBJ2-3, with no clear D. The CDR3 totals 14 residues. In germline, CDR1 is WSHSY, CDR2 SAAADI. The V gene lost 7 bases and the J gene lost 0 bases, with 11 bases spanning the gap. The CDR3 region is CASKNSLSTDTQYF. The CDR3 DNA reads TGCGCCAGCAAGAATAGTCTTAGCACAGATACGCAGTATTTT.

This chain uses TRBV3-1 (or the pseudogene TRBV3-2) with TRBJ1-4; D gene unclear. Germline V gene data show CDR1 as LGHDT and CDR2 as YNNKEL (reference sequence). The V end lost 2 bases, the J end lost 0 bases, and 7 bases lay between the germline ends. This CDR3 is built from 15 residues. The CDR3 DNA sequence: TGTGCCAGCAGCCAACGCGGTGCAACTAATGAAAAACTGTTTTTT. Translated: CASSQRGATNEKLFF.

The rearrangement uses TRBV5-5 and TRBJ2-6, with D possibly matching TRBD2 (6 bases). The CDR3 has 16 amino acids. Germline assignment: CDR1 SGHKS and CDR2 YYEKEE (reference sequence). V was shortened by 4 bases and J by 4 bases, with 15 bases between the two germline ends. The CDR3 bases are TGTGCCAGCAGCCCATACGGGGGAAACGGGGCCAACGTCCTGACTTTC. Its protein product is CASSPYGGNGANVLTF. The whole variable domain, filled in from reference TRBV5-5 and TRBJ2-6, reads DAGVTQSPTHLIKTRGQQVTLRCSPISGHKSVSWYQQVLGQGPQFIFQYYEKEERGRGNFPDRFSARQFPNYSSELNVNALLLGDSALYLCASSPYGGNGANVLTFGAGSRLTVL.

CDR3 sequence (DNA): TGTGCCAGCAGCCAAAGGCCAGGGGGCGCGTCAGATACGCAGTATTTT. Protein product: CASSQRPGGASDTQYF. V gene TRBV4-2 combines with J gene TRBJ2-3; 8 nucleotides match TRBD1. The CDR3 runs 16 residues. CDR1 and CDR2 (germline): LGHNA, YNFKEQ. J was trimmed by 4 bases and V by 2 bases; bases with no gene match: 8.